The 3 T cell receptor beta chains given below trace back to one sample, sequenced in a study of shared clonotypes between healthy human individuals. Clones were sequenced by immunoSEQ multiplex PCR, and TCRdb holds only the in-frame ones, with some missing. The table lists more than 2,000,000 clones, around 94% of them singletons. The specimen sequenced was naive CD4+ T cells sorted from blood. The subset here: CD45RA+ positively selected. The receptors shown here come from a man aged 18 to 30 in good health.

The rearrangement uses TRBV5-6 and TRBJ2-7, with TRBD2 as a possible D gene (6 bases). Germline CDR1 and CDR2: SGHDT and YYEEEE. V was trimmed by 3 bases and J by 7 bases, leaving 11 bases between them. The CDR3 contains 12 residues. The CDR3 DNA reads TGTGCCAGCAGCTGGGGGGACTGGGAGCAGTACTTC. Protein: CASSWGDWEQYF.

The chain uses TRBV6-5 and TRBJ1-5; tentatively, D is TRBD1 (5 bases). Trimming pared 6 bases from V and 7 bases from J, leaving 13 bases between. Per the germline V gene, CDR1 is MNHEY and CDR2 is SVGAGI. The CDR3 is 13 amino acids. The CDR3 here is CASSPSGGQPQHF. The CDR3 coding sequence is TGTGCCAGCAGCCCCTCGGGGGGACAGCCCCAGCATTTT.

The chain uses TRBV5-5 and TRBJ2-7; D unresolved. CDR1 is SGHKS, CDR2 YYEKEE, per germline (reference sequence). V dropped 3 bases and J dropped 3 bases, with 10 bases sitting between them. The CDR3 is 13 residues long. CDR3 residues: CASSSGPNYEQYF. For the CDR3, the DNA is TGTGCCAGCAGCTCTGGACCGAACTACGAGCAGTACTTC.